The 31 T cell receptor beta chains presented below share a single source sample, sequenced in a study of siplizumab effects on memory and regulatory T cells. Some clones are missing from TCRdb's copy, which holds only in-frame ones; the method was immunoSEQ multiplex PCR. The data contain over 85,000 clones, 80% to 95% of them singletons. Material for sequencing was CD8+ T cells sorted from blood. Receptors originate from a human donor in good health.

The rearrangement links TRBV7-8 to TRBJ2-7, with 7 bases that match TRBD1. The CDR3 contains 14 residues. CDR1 is SGHVS, CDR2 FQNEAQ, per germline. Trimming cost V 3 bases and J 2 bases; bases outside gene matches: 4. The CDR3 DNA sequence: TGTGCCAGCAGCTTCGGGACAGAGGCCTACGAGCAGTACTTC. As protein: CASSFGTEAYEQYF.

The CDR3 coding sequence is TGTGCCTGGAGTGCGGCAGGGAGCACTGAAGCTTTCTTT. Its translation: CAWSAAGSTEAFF. The gene calls are TRBV30 and TRBJ1-1; TRBD1 is a possible D gene (5 bases). The length of the CDR3 is 13 residues. CDR1 and CDR2 from the germline V gene are GTSNPN and SVGIG (reference sequence). Trimming stripped 1 base from V and 4 bases from J, with 10 bases between.

The genes are TRBV27 and TRBJ2-1, with a weak D call TRBD1 (6 bases). V was shortened by 5 bases and J by 0 bases, with 8 bases between the two germline ends. Germline assignment: CDR1 MNHEY and CDR2 SMNVEV (reference sequence). CDR3 length: 14 residues. CDR3 sequence: CASSLTGSYNEQFF. The CDR3 DNA is TGTGCCAGCAGTCTGACAGGCTCCTACAATGAGCAGTTCTTC.

The rearrangement uses TRBV7-2 and TRBJ2-7; D might be TRBD1 (5 bases). The germline V gene encodes CDR1 SGHTA and CDR2 FQGNSA. V lost 1 base and J lost 3, with 13 bases in between. This CDR3 region has 15 residues. CDR3 nucleotide sequence: TGTGCCAGCAGCTTAGGATCAGGGCAGATCTACGAGCAGTACTTC. Amino acids: CASSLGSGQIYEQYF.

The rearrangement joins TRBV7-9 to TRBJ2-2; 9 nucleotides align to TRBD1. The germline V gene encodes CDR1 SEHNR and CDR2 FQNEAQ (reference sequence). The CDR3 is made up of 16 amino acids. Germline trimming cut 6 bases from V and 6 bases from J; bases unmatched to any gene: 11. Written as DNA, the CDR3 is TGTGCCAGCAGTTTTCCGGGACAGGGTGGCGCCGGGGAGCTGTTTTTT. Residues: CASSFPGQGGAGELFF.

This clone has only one observation. The genes are TRBV2 and TRBJ2-7, with D possibly being TRBD2 (6 bases). V was trimmed by 3 bases and J by 3 bases, leaving 15 bases between them. Germline-derived CDR1 and CDR2 are SNHLY and FYNNEI. The CDR3 extends over 15 amino acids. As DNA, the CDR3 is TGTGCCAGCAGTGATTGGGGGGACGGACACTACGAGCAGTACTTC. Its protein is CASSDWGDGHYEQYF.

The chain carries TRBV5-1 and TRBJ1-1; D might be TRBD1 (6 bases). V dropped 4 bases and J dropped 1 base, with 8 bases sitting between them. The CDR3 runs to 13 residues. Germline-derived CDR1 and CDR2 are SGHRS and YFSETQ. The CDR3 nucleotides read TGCGCCAGCAGCATGACAGGGAACACTGAAGCTTTCTTT. It specifies CASSMTGNTEAFF.

This chain links TRBV21-1 with TRBJ2-1; TRBD1 was called by the table and not checked on the DNA. TRBV21-1 is noted as a pseudogene. This CDR3 contains 16 residues. The CDR3 sequence: CASSTPGQGVLNEQFF. Here the CDR3 DNA reads TGTGCCAGCAGCACGCCGGGACAGGGTGTCCTAAATGAGCAGTTCTTC.

This chain joins TRBV7-9 and TRBJ1-2; 8 positions match TRBD1. Germline lookup yields CDR1 SEHNR and CDR2 FQNEAQ (reference sequence). The CDR3 is 16 amino acids. The J segment lost 6 bases and the V segment lost 2 bases, leaving 11 bases of the junction unmatched. The CDR3 protein is CASSLIQGAIWDGYTF. The CDR3 region has the DNA TGTGCCAGCAGCTTAATTCAGGGGGCGATTTGGGATGGCTACACCTTC.

The chain has TRBV19 and TRBJ1-5; TRBD1 might be the D (5 bases). Germline values: CDR1 LNHDA, CDR2 SQIVND (reference sequence). Between the trimmed V and J ends, which lost 2 bases and 0 bases, there was a span of 5 bases. CDR3 size: 14 residues. In DNA, the CDR3 is TGTGCCAGTAGTATACAGGGTAGCAATCAGCCCCAGCATTTT. Translated: CASSIQGSNQPQHF.

The CDR3 loop reads CASSQSSPGTGYREQYF. The CDR3 bases are TGCGCCAGCAGTCAATCTTCACCGGGGACAGGGTATCGCGAGCAGTACTTC. The chain recombines TRBV23-1 with TRBJ2-7; the match to TRBD1 covers 9 bases. TRBV23-1 is filed as an ORF, its function uncertain. The CDR3 extends over 17 amino acids. V trimming: 0 bases; J trimming: 6 bases; junction bases outside the gene matches: 12.

DNA for the CDR3: TGCGCCAGCAGCCAAGAAGGCAGGTACCAAGAGACCCAGTACTTC. Amino acid sequence: CASSQEGRYQETQYF. The V call is TRBV4-1, the J call TRBJ2-5; D unclear. The germline V gene has CDR1 MGHRA and CDR2 YSYEKL. The V end lost 0 bases, the J end lost 0 bases, and 8 bases lay between the germline ends. The CDR3 loop spans 15 amino acids.

This clone has only a few counts. V and J are TRBV27 and TRBJ1-5, with D perhaps TRBD1 (5 bases). CDR1 and CDR2 from the germline V gene are MNHEY and SMNVEV (reference sequence). The CDR3 covers 15 residues. Trimming pared 2 bases from V and 4 bases from J, leaving 12 bases between. The CDR3 nucleotides read TGTGCCAGCAGTTTAGGAGTGGGGGGAAATCAGCCCCAGCATTTT. Translating it yields CASSLGVGGNQPQHF.

V is TRBV6-6 and J is TRBJ1-5; D gene unclear. This CDR3 has 12 amino acids. Trimming cost V 8 bases and J 6 bases, with 11 bases left between them. CDR1 is MNHNY, CDR2 SVGAGI, per germline (reference sequence). In nucleotides, the CDR3 is TGTGCCAGCGGACTTTCTATTCAGCCCCAGCATTTT. Its translation: CASGLSIQPQHF.

V is TRBV6-7 and J is TRBJ1-1; no definite D call. TRBV6-7 is an ORF, and what it does is uncertain. CDR3 length: 13 residues. V was cut by 6 bases and J by 0 bases, with 8 bases left in between. The chain's CDR3 is CASSRTMNTEAFF. As DNA, the CDR3 is TGTGCCAGCAGCCGTACAATGAACACTGAAGCTTTCTTT.

The chain links TRBV25-1 to TRBJ1-2, with 7 nucleotides matching TRBD1. The CDR3 covers 13 residues. From germline, CDR1 is MGHDK and CDR2 SYGVNS. V lost 6 bases and J lost 4; bases outside the gene matches: 5. The CDR3 sequence is CASSASGGYGYTF. The CDR3 DNA reads as TGTGCCAGCAGCGCCTCAGGGGGCTATGGCTACACCTTC.

This clone appeared once. V usage is TRBV7-8 and J usage is TRBJ2-7; D may be TRBD1 (5 bases). The V end was cut by 4 bases, the J end by 1 base, with 11 bases between. Germline CDR1 and CDR2: SGHVS and FQNEAQ. CDR3 size: 14 residues. CDR3 bases: TGTGCCAGCAGCTACCTAGGACATTCCTACGAGCAGTACTTC. This encodes CASSYLGHSYEQYF.

V usage is TRBV7-9 and J usage is TRBJ2-1; 9 bases agree with TRBD1. Germline V lookup: CDR1 SEHNR, CDR2 FQNEAQ (reference sequence). The V segment lost 5 bases and the J segment 2 bases; nucleotides outside the gene matches: 10. The CDR3 contains 17 residues. DNA of the CDR3: TGTGCCAGCAGCGATCACAGGGGGCGGTCAGCCTACAATGAGCAGTTCTTC. Translation: CASSDHRGRSAYNEQFF.

The CDR3 DNA sequence: TGCGCCAGCAGCTCACACTCCGGGACTAGCGAGACGACAGATACGCAGTATTTT. Amino acid sequence: CASSSHSGTSETTDTQYF. V gene TRBV5-1 combines with J gene TRBJ2-3, with 10 bases identical to TRBD2. After removal of 3 bases from V and 3 bases from J, the junction contained 13 bases not matched to a gene. The CDR3 runs 18 residues. Germline V lookup: CDR1 SGHRS, CDR2 YFSETQ.

This clone was counted a single time. The chain employs TRBV19 and TRBJ1-6; 10 positions agree with TRBD1. Germline V gene data show CDR1 as LNHDA and CDR2 as SQIVND (reference sequence). With V trimmed by 2 bases and J by 7 bases, 2 bases remained unmatched. The CDR3 contains 15 residues. The CDR3 protein is CASSISTGGNSPLHF. As DNA, the CDR3 is TGTGCCAGTAGTATATCGACAGGGGGCAATTCACCCCTCCACTTT.

CDR3 coding DNA: TGTGCCAGCAGTTACTCTGGAATAGCGGGGGTGAATGAGCAGTTCTTC. Its translation is CASSYSGIAGVNEQFF. The rearrangement joins TRBV6-5 to TRBJ2-1; 9 bases agree with TRBD2. CDR1 is MNHEY and CDR2 is SVGAGI in the germline V gene. The CDR3 loop spans 16 amino acids. The junction had 7 bases not matched to a gene; V was cut back by 0 bases and J by 7 bases.

The chain employs TRBV5-1 and TRBJ2-2, with TRBD2 identical over 11 bases. The CDR3 length is 16 residues. The V and J ends lost 0 bases and 7 bases, in that order; junction bases with no gene match: 5. CDR1 and CDR2 from the germline V gene are SGHRS and YFSETQ. CDR3 coding DNA: TGCGCCAGCAGCTTGGGGACTAGCGGGTATGGCGGGGAGCTGTTTTTT. Its protein is CASSLGTSGYGGELFF.

The CDR3 sequence is CASSLGPGWELFF. CDR3 nucleotide sequence: TGCGCCAGCAGCCTGGGCCCCGGCTGGGAGCTGTTTTTT. The J gene is TRBJ2-2, the V gene TRBV4-1; D unresolved. Germline CDR1 is MGHRA and CDR2 is YSYEKL. Trimming removed 4 bases from V and 9 bases from J, with 12 bases in between. The CDR3 loop spans 13 amino acids.

The rearrangement links TRBV5-8 to TRBJ2-1; 15 nucleotides line up with TRBD2. The CDR3 runs to 15 residues. Trimming at V came to 3 bases and at J to 6 bases, leaving 1 base not matched to a gene. The V gene's germline CDR1 is SGHTS and CDR2 YDEGEE. Written as DNA, the CDR3 is TGTGCCAGCAGCTCGGGACTAGCGGGAGGCAATGAGCAGTTCTTC. Amino acids: CASSSGLAGGNEQFF.

The chain has TRBV13 and TRBJ2-7; 9 bases fit TRBD1. V gave up 3 bases and J gave up 4 bases; unmatched junction bases: 4. The V gene's germline CDR1 is PRHDT and CDR2 FYEKMQ (reference sequence). The CDR3 runs to 14 residues. DNA of the CDR3: TGTGCCAGCAGCTTCGGGACAGGGTTATACGAGCAGTACTTC. The encoded protein is CASSFGTGLYEQYF.

Here the CDR3 DNA reads TGTGCCAGCAGTTCCGTGGGACAGGGGCCCTACGAGCAGTACTTC. Protein: CASSSVGQGPYEQYF. The chain combines TRBV28 with TRBJ2-7; 10 nucleotides agree with TRBD1. CDR1 MDHEN and CDR2 SYDVKM come from the germline V gene. Trimming at V came to 4 bases and at J to 2 bases, leaving 5 bases not matched to a gene. This CDR3 comprises 15 residues.

The J gene is TRBJ1-1, the V gene TRBV7-2, with D unclear. Trimming left V 0 bases short and J 3 bases short, with 8 bases between. Looked up from germline, CDR1 is SGHTA and CDR2 is FQGNSA. The CDR3 runs to 14 residues. For the CDR3, the DNA is TGTGCCAGCAGCTTAGCTGCTGGGTACACTGAAGCTTTCTTT. As protein: CASSLAAGYTEAFF.

V gene TRBV20-1 combines with J gene TRBJ2-1; D gene uncertain. V gave up 5 bases and J gave up 4 bases, with 6 bases separating them. Germline CDR1 and CDR2: DFQATT and SNEGSKA (reference sequence). The CDR3 has 11 residues. The CDR3 protein is CSAGYYNEQFF. CDR3 nucleotides: TGCAGTGCTGGCTATTACAATGAGCAGTTCTTC.

The chain joins TRBV25-1 to TRBJ1-5; the D gene is possibly TRBD1 (5 bases). The CDR3 length is 13 residues. Germline V gives CDR1 MGHDK, CDR2 SYGVNS. Trimming took off 3 bases at V and 6 bases at J, with 9 bases between the two ends. Here the CDR3 DNA reads TGTGCCAGCAGTGATTGGGGCGGTCAGCCCCAGCATTTT. It codes for CASSDWGGQPQHF. The variable domain in full, completed from reference TRBV25-1 and TRBJ1-5, reads EADIYQTPRYLVIGTGKKITLECSQTMGHDKMYWYQQDPGMELHLIHYSYGVNSTEKGDLSSESTVSRIRTEHFPLTLESARPSHTSQYLCASSDWGGQPQHFGDGTRLSIL.

This rearrangement joins TRBV4-3 to TRBJ2-3; no reliable D call. Trimming took off 2 bases at V and 7 bases at J, with 19 bases between the two ends. From germline, CDR1 is LGHNA and CDR2 YSLEER. The CDR3 consists of 16 residues. DNA of the CDR3: TGCGCCAGCAGCCAAAGCTCCTTGCTAGTGGACCATACGCAGTATTTT. Its translation is CASSQSSLLVDHTQYF.

The chain has TRBV28 and TRBJ2-3, with D uncertain. The ends were cut back, 5 bases at V and 5 bases at J, with 14 bases in the middle. This CDR3 has 14 residues. Per germline, CDR1 MDHEN and CDR2 SYDVKM. In nucleotides, the CDR3 is TGTGCCAGCAGTGTCATGGGCCCCAGAGATACGCAGTATTTT. It yields the protein CASSVMGPRDTQYF.